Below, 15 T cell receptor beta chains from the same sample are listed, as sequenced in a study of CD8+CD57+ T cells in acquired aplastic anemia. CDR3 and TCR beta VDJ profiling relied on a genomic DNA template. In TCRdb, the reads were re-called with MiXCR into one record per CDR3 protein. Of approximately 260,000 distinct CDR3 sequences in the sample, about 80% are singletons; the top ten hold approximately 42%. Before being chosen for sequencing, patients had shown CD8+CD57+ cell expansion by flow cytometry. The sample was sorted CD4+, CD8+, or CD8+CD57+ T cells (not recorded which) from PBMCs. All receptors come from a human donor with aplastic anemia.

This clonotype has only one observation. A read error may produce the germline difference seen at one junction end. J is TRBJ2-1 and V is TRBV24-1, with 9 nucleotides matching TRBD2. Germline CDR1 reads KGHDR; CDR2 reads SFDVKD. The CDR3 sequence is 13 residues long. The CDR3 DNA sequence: TGTGCCACCATGGCGGGGGGGGGCAGGGAGCAGTTTTTT. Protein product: CATMAGGGREQFF.

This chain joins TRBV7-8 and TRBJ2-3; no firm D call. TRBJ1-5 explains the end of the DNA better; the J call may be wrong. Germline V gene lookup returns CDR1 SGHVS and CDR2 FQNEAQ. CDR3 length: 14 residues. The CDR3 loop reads CASSLEGGGDTQHF. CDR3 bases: TGTGCCAGCAGCTTAGAGGGAGGTGGCGATACGCAGCATTTT.

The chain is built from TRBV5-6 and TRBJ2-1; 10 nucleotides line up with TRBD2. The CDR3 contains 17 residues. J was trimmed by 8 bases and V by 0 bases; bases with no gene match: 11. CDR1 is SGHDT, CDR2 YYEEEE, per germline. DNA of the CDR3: TGTGCCAGCAGCTTGGAGAGGGCTAGCGGGAGTAGGGATGAGCAGTTCTTC. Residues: CASSLERASGSRDEQFF.

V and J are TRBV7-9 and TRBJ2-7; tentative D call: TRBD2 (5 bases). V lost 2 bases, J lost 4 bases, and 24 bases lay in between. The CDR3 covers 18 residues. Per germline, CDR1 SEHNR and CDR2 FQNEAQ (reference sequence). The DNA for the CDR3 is TGTGCCAGCAGCTTACTACCCGGGGAGCTGTCTCTTGGATACGAGCAGTACGTC. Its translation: CASSLLPGELSLGYEQYV.

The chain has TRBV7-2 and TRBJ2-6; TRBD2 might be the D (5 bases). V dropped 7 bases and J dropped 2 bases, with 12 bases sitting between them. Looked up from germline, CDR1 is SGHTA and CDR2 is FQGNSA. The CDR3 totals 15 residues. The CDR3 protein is CASIRGWAGANVLTF. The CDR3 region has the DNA TGTGCCAGCATCCGGGGATGGGCTGGGGCCAACGTCCTGACTTTC.

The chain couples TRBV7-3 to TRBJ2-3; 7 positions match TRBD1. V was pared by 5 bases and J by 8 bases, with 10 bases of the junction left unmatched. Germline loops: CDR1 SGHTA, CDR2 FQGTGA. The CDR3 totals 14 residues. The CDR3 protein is CASSPWDSQGTQYF. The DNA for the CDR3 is TGTGCCAGCAGCCCATGGGACAGTCAGGGTACGCAGTATTTT.

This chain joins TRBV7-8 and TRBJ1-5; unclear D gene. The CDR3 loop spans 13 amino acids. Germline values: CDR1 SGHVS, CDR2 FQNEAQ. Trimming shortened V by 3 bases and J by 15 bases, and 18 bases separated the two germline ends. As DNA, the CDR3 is TGTGCCAGCAGCTTTGCGGGAGGTCAGGATACGCATTTT. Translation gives CASSFAGGQDTHF.

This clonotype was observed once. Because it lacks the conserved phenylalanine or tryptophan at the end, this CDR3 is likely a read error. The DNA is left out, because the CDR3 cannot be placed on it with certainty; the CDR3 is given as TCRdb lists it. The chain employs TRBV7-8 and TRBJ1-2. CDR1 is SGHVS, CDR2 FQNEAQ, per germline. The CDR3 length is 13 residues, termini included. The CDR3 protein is CASSQDHEGGTYN.

The DNA of the CDR3 is TGTGCCAGCAGTCCCACACAGGGCCAGCCCCAGCATTTT. Amino acids: CASSPTQGQPQHF. The chain employs TRBV6-1 and TRBJ1-5, with D possibly matching TRBD1 (6 bases). There are 13 residues in the CDR3. Trimming left V 5 bases short and J 7 bases short, with 12 bases between. Germline V lookup: CDR1 MNHNS, CDR2 SASEGT.

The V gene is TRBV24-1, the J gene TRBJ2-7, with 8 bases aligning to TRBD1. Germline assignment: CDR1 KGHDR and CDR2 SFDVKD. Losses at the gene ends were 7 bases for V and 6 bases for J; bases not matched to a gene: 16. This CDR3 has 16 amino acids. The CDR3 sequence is CATRDPRQGNLAEQYV. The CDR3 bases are TGTGCCACCAGGGACCCGAGACAGGGGAACCTGGCCGAGCAGTACGTC.

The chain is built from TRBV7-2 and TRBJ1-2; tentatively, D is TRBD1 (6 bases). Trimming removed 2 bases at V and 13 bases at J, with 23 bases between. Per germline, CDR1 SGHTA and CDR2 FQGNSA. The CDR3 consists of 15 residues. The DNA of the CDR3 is TGTGCCAGCAGCTTAATGTTGGCCGGGGGGGCCGTCGTCACCTTC. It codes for CASSLMLAGGAVVTF.

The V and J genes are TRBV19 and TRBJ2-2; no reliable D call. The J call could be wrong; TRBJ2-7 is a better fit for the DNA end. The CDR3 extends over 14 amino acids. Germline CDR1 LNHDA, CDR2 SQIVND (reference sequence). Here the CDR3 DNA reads TGTGCCACGTCCATAGGGCCGAACACGAAGGAGCAGTACTTC. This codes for CATSIGPNTKEQYF.

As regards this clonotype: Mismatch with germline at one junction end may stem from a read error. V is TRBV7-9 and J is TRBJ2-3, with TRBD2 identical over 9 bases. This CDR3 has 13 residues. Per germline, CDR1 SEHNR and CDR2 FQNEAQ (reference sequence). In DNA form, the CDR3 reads TGTGCCAGCAGCGTTGAAAGAAGCGGGGGGAGCGATTTT. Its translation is CASSVERSGGSDF.

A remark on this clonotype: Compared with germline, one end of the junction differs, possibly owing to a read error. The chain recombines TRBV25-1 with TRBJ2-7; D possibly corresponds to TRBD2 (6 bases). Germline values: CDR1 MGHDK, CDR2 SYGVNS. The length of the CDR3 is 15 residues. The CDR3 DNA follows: TGTGCCAGCAGTACGGAGGCGGGGCGTCCCGATGAGCAGTATTTC. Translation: CASSTEAGRPDEQYF.

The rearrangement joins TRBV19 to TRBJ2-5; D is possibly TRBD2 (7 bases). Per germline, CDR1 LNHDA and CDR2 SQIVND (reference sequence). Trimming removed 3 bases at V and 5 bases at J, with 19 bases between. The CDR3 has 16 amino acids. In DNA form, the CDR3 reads TGTGCCAGTAGTATCCAGTCTCGGGGGGCTGAGGAGACCCAGTACTTC. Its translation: CASSIQSRGAEETQYF.